Given below is one T cell receptor beta chain in context. What this receptor recognizes is not known. No much larger clone is present one base from it, and per-base qualities are unavailable. The data are from a study of blood T cell repertoires in COVID-19 (dated by TCRdb to between 2020 and 2021). Describing the broader study: Samples covering the acute and convalescent phases of COVID-19 were provided by collaborators in the United States, Italy and Spain. Subjects who had been exposed to COVID-19, were actively infected with it, or had recovered from it provided the deeply sampled blood TCRbeta repertoires that made up the dataset. The material from the prospective study consisted of cDNA or gDNA derived from T cells, B-cell-depleted T cells, or PBMCs. The samples were drawn from the first 160 participants of the ongoing ImmuneRACE study and from 1,254 subjects provided by 6 global collaborators. Nearly every sample came with metadata listing a de-identified subject ID, COVID-19 status, age in years and sex. A freely available public database, intended as a resource for researchers studying the immune response to SARS-CoV-2, is where the repertoires were released. Where available, HLA class I and class II types were taken from metadata supplied by the sample provider and were not determined by assay-based typing.

TCRbeta CDR3 regions were amplified from genomic DNA using the immunoSEQ Assay, a bias-controlled multiplex PCR. The authors' pipeline ran thus. The number of nucleated cells in each sample was estimated from the amplification of reference gene primers within the assay. To quantify the absolute abundance of each unique TCRbeta CDR3 rearrangement, sequence reads were collapsed and filtered. For each sample, productive Simpson clonality was calculated as the square root of Simpson's diversity index over productive rearrangements. In TCRdb, the immuneACCESS table is reduced to in-frame sequences with V and J assigned. These tables do not hold every clone; where another copy was compared, an unresolved V gene accounts for under half, and the others remain unexplained. V, J and clone size reflect that table, while D and trimming were determined from the DNA. The sample table shows 140,000 to 150,000 clones, and about 90% are seen once. The ten biggest clones cover roughly a tenth of the sample.

Clipping removes 8 bases from V and 5 bases from J, with 6 as the unmatched junction base count. Spanning cysteine to phenylalanine, the CDR3 consists of 12 amino acids. The DNA shown is the 36-base CDR3, in frame from base 1. Via the germline V gene, CDR1 is MNHEY and CDR2 SVGAGI. Broad study findings and their caveats: The quantity of clinical and demographic metadata differed by source and by participant and was supplied without curation.

Whole blood was collected in K2EDTA tubes by collaborating institutions according to the institutions' own protocols. For TCRbeta analysis, collaborators shipped samples in one of three forms: frozen whole blood, isolated PBMCs, or DNA extracted from either of those sample types. The rearranged chain carries TRBV6-5 and TRBJ2-7, and 7 junction bases match TRBD2. The specimen was peripheral blood. The TCR originated in a man aged 55 to 70 with active or convalescent COVID-19. The sequenced DNA is TGTGCCAGCCAACGGGGGGTAAACGAGCAGTACTTC. This yields the protein CASQRGVNEQYF.